This record covers a single T cell receptor beta chain. The data derive from a study of cytomegalovirus exposure and HLA in healthy donors. Generated by immunoSEQ multiplex PCR, the TCRdb table keeps only in-frame clones and is missing some. In the table there are 250,000 to 300,000 clones, 85% to 90% of which are singletons. V shed 5 bases and J shed 4 bases, with 17 bases lying between them. The CDR3 contains 15 residues. Per the germline V gene, CDR1 is MDHEN and CDR2 is SYDVKM. The sequencing input was PBMCs. The receptor's source is a woman under 30 in good health and CMV-seronegative. The chain uses TRBV28 and TRBJ1-1; unclear D gene. Here the CDR3 reads CASSPHLAPGTEAFF. The CDR3, as DNA: TGTGCCAGCAGTCCTCACCTCGCTCCGGGCACTGAAGCTTTCTTT.